The rows below give T cell receptor beta chains drawn from one sample of a study of CD8+CD57+ T cells in acquired aplastic anemia. Each CDR3 protein gets one entry after TCRdb re-called the reads with MiXCR. This table has roughly 180,000 distinct CDR3 sequences, around 50% appearing once. The material sequenced was sorted CD4+, CD8+, or CD8+CD57+ T cells (not recorded which) from PBMCs. Receptors originate from a human donor with aplastic anemia. The CDR3 runs from the conserved cysteine through the conserved F or W. The D gene is left open where the match is weak. The listing skips clone size in some rows; elsewhere it reads once, few, many or a size class.

TRBJ2-7	TRBD2	NA	TRBV7-9	TGTGCCAGCAGCCAGGGACTAGCGGGTTCCTACGAGCAGTACTTC	CASSQGLAGSYEQYF
TRBJ1-3	NA	many	TRBV28	TGTGCTTGCATCTTAGGAAACACCATATATTTT	CACILGNTIYF
TRBJ2-1	NA	many	TRBV11-2	TGTGCCAGCAACCCTTCGGGTGAGCAGTTCTTC	CASNPSGEQFF
TRBJ1-5	TRBD1	NA	TRBV19	TGTGCCAGTAGGGGACAGGCCCAGCCCCAGCATTTT	CASRGQAQPQHF
TRBJ1-6	NA	many	TRBV6-1	TGTGCCAGCAACAGTCTCAATTCACCCCTCCACTTT	CASNSLNSPLHF
TRBJ1-2	NA	NA	TRBV11-1	TGTGCCAGCAGCTTCACGCCGGGAGAGGGTAGCTATGGCTACACCTTC	CASSFTPGEGSYGYTF
TRBJ2-7	TRBD1	NA	TRBV11-2	TGTGCCAGCAGTCCGACAGGGTCGGGATCCTACGAGCAGTACTTC	CASSPTGSGSYEQYF
TRBJ1-5	NA	NA	TRBV7-9	TGTGCCAGCAGCTTAGGGTCAGGTAGCAATCAGCCCCAGCATTTT	CASSLGSGSNQPQHF
TRBJ2-1	NA	NA	TRBV5-1	TGCGCCAGCAGCCTAACAGGCGCTGAGCAGTTCTTC	CASSLTGAEQFF
TRBJ2-7	TRBD2	many	TRBV6-1	TGTGCCAGCTGGCGGGGGGTCCTGACCTACGAGCAGTACTTC	CASWRGVLTYEQYF
TRBJ1-6	NA	NA	TRBV12-3/TRBV12-4	TGTGCCAGCACCTCCGCCCCAACAGGGAATTCACCCCTCCACTTT	CASTSAPTGNSPLHF
TRBJ2-7	NA	NA	TRBV7-9	TGTGCCGTTTTCCTCCCGCCCACTTACGAGCAGTACTTC	CAVFLPPTYEQYF
TRBJ1-5	TRBD1	many	TRBV19	TGTGCCAGTAGTATAGCGGGACAGGGGGCCAATCAGCCCCAGCATTTT	CASSIAGQGANQPQHF
TRBJ1-2	NA	many	TRBV6-1	TGTGCCAGCAGTGAATCCGGCAGTGGGTATGGCTACACCTTC	CASSESGSGYGYTF
TRBJ1-6	NA	NA	TRBV2	TGTGCCAGCAGGAGGCGTCTCTATAATTCACCCCTCCACTTT	CASRRRLYNSPLHF
TRBJ2-3	NA	NA	TRBV9	TGTGCCAGCAGCGCCGAAGACGGTAGCACAGATACGCAGTATTTT	CASSAEDGSTDTQYF
TRBJ2-3	NA	NA	TRBV14	TGTGCCAGCAGCCAACGGCTCACAGATACGCAGTATTTT	CASSQRLTDTQYF
TRBJ1-1	NA	NA	TRBV9	TGTGCCAGCAACTTGGAGGGGCAGGACACTGAAGCTTTCTTT	CASNLEGQDTEAFF
TRBJ1-1	NA	NA	TRBV10-3	TGTGCCATCAGGGTAAAGTTGGACACTGAAGCTTTCTTT	CAIRVKLDTEAFF
TRBJ2-1	TRBD2	many	TRBV10-3	TGTGCCACCCGATCTGAGCGGGGAGGTAAGAATGAGCAGTTCTTC	CATRSERGGKNEQFF